What follows describes a single T cell receptor (beta chain). CDR1 and CDR2 from the germline V gene are LNHNV and YYDKDF (reference sequence). This CDR3 region has 17 residues. The J segment lost 2 bases and the V segment lost 2 bases, leaving 10 bases of the junction unmatched. Method: immunoSEQ multiplex PCR; TCRdb's copy keeps in-frame clones and lacks some. In the table there are about 2 million clones, 85% to 95% of which are singletons. This record belongs to a study of shared clonotypes between healthy human individuals. The TCR sequence derives from a man younger than 35 in good health. The chain couples TRBV15 to TRBJ2-5; 8 bases match TRBD1. Sequencing was performed on naive CD4+ T cells sorted from blood. Subset defined: CD45RA+ positively selected. The CDR3 sequence: CATSRTTGVDDQETQYF. The CDR3 nucleotides are TGTGCCACCAGCAGAACGACAGGGGTTGATGATCAAGAGACCCAGTACTTC.